This T cell receptor beta chain was identified during a study of cytomegalovirus exposure and HLA in healthy donors. Findings and caveats of the study: It was reported in a later analysis that an Asian-associated ancestry cluster showed fewer N-insertions than the roughly 660-donor mean. Researchers reported from a later analysis that most CMV-associated TCR beta chains appeared HLA-restricted.

Comments on this clone: Its antigen is undetermined.

The V end was cut by 3 bases, the J end by 0 bases, with 12 bases between. Looked up from germline, CDR1 is SNHLY and CDR2 is FYNNEI. This CDR3 comprises 15 residues. Healthy donors of bone marrow made up the group. Both 60 Vbeta primers and 13 Jbeta primers went into the PCR. Original methodology: An analysis performed later counted about 80 million unique TCR beta chains (approximately 10 million of them shared). TCRdb's table, derived via immunoSEQ multiplex PCR, lists solely in-frame clones and lacks some. The DNA was the basis for D and trimming; V, J and clone size are from that table. The table shows roughly 150,000 clones, with roughly 83% occurring only once.

The TCR sequence derives from a woman between 18 and 29 years old in good health and CMV-seronegative. Sequenced: PBMCs. V gene TRBV2 combines with J gene TRBJ2-7; no definite D call. The CDR3 here is CASSDSALGSYEQYF. CDR3 nucleotide sequence: TGTGCCAGCAGTGATTCCGCCCTCGGCTCCTACGAGCAGTACTTC.